These T cell receptor beta chains were read from a single sample in a study of PD-1 blockade in classical Hodgkin lymphoma. Data came from immunoSEQ multiplex PCR; TCRdb stores just in-frame clones and leaves some out. The sample records 40,000 to 45,000 clones, approximately 80% being singletons. The material sequenced was peripheral blood mononuclear cells (PBMCs), taken at baseline. These receptors came from a human donor with classical Hodgkin lymphoma. The CDR3 runs from the conserved cysteine through the conserved F or W. The D gene is left open where the match is weak. Clone size, where shown, is once, few, many, or a class for clones that have expanded.

V: TRBV7-2
size: NA
J: TRBJ1-1
D: NA
CDR3: CASSLDLMNTEAFF
DNA: TGTGCCAGCAGCTTAGACCTCATGAACACTGAAGCTTTCTTT

V: TRBV10-3
size: NA
J: TRBJ2-7
D: TRBD1
CDR3: CAIREDRVSYEQYF
DNA: TGTGCCATCAGGGAGGACAGGGTCTCCTACGAGCAGTACTTC

V: TRBV7-3
size: NA
J: TRBJ2-3
D: NA
CDR3: CASSLGSGTDTQYF
DNA: TGTGCCAGCAGCTTGGGGAGCGGCACAGATACGCAGTATTTT

V: TRBV7-9
size: few
J: TRBJ2-2
D: NA
CDR3: CASSLNSVTGELFF
DNA: TGTGCCAGCAGCTTAAACAGCGTTACCGGGGAGCTGTTTTTT

V: TRBV7-3
size: NA
J: TRBJ2-3
D: NA
CDR3: CASSPGSGGADTQYF
DNA: TGTGCCAGCAGCCCGGGTAGCGGAGGGGCAGATACGCAGTATTTT

V: TRBV6-6
size: NA
J: TRBJ1-2
D: TRBD1
CDR3: CASSPRTGGYGYTF
DNA: TGTGCCAGCAGTCCCAGGACAGGGGGCTATGGCTACACCTTC

V: TRBV5-8
size: few
J: TRBJ1-1
D: TRBD1
CDR3: CASSRDRGYTEAFF
DNA: TGTGCCAGCAGCCGGGACAGGGGTTATACTGAAGCTTTCTTT

V: TRBV9
size: NA
J: TRBJ2-3
D: TRBD1
CDR3: CASSFTGTGVSDTQYF
DNA: TGTGCCAGCAGCTTCACCGGGACAGGGGTTTCGGATACGCAGTATTTT

V: TRBV27
size: NA
J: TRBJ2-3
D: TRBD1
CDR3: CASSLSPTGGFTDTQYF
DNA: TGTGCCAGCAGTTTATCGCCTACAGGGGGATTCACAGATACGCAGTATTTT

V: TRBV18
size: once
J: TRBJ1-1
D: NA
CDR3: CASSGGAAEAFF
DNA: TGTGCCAGCTCTGGGGGCGCGGCTGAAGCTTTCTTT

V: TRBV6-5
size: few
J: TRBJ2-2
D: TRBD2
CDR3: CAASGTLNTGELFF
DNA: TGTGCCGCAAGCGGGACTTTGAACACCGGGGAGCTGTTTTTT

V: TRBV6-5
size: many
J: TRBJ1-5
D: NA
CDR3: CASSYSKDQPQHF
DNA: TGTGCCAGCAGTTACTCGAAAGACCAGCCCCAGCATTTT

V: TRBV13
size: NA
J: TRBJ2-2
D: NA
CDR3: CASSFGSRAELFF
DNA: TGTGCCAGCAGCTTTGGCTCCCGGGCGGAGCTGTTTTTT

V: TRBV6-6
size: few
J: TRBJ2-7
D: TRBD1
CDR3: CASSYLRQGVAYEQYF
DNA: TGTGCCAGCAGTTACTTAAGACAGGGGGTTGCCTACGAGCAGTACTTC

V: TRBV27
size: NA
J: TRBJ2-3
D: NA
CDR3: CASSPSTDTQYF
DNA: TGTGCCAGCAGTCCAAGCACAGATACGCAGTATTTT

V: TRBV18
size: NA
J: TRBJ1-1
D: NA
CDR3: CASSPMGAKGTEAFF
DNA: TGTGCCAGCTCGCCCATGGGGGCGAAGGGCACTGAAGCTTTCTTT

V: TRBV7-2
size: NA
J: TRBJ2-1
D: TRBD2
CDR3: CASSPRGSGVFYEQFF
DNA: TGTGCCAGCAGCCCCCGGGGTAGCGGGGTCTTCTATGAGCAGTTCTTC

V: TRBV2
size: NA
J: TRBJ2-2
D: NA
CDR3: CASSDRRNTGELFF
DNA: TGTGCCAGCAGTGATCGGAGGAACACCGGGGAGCTGTTTTTT

V: TRBV29-1
size: NA
J: TRBJ1-1
D: NA
CDR3: CSVGNLVVATEAFF
DNA: TGCAGCGTTGGGAACCTCGTGGTCGCCACTGAAGCTTTCTTT

V: TRBV13
size: NA
J: TRBJ1-2
D: NA
CDR3: CASSLRGRANYGYTF
DNA: TGTGCCAGCAGCTTGCGTGGTAGGGCTAACTATGGCTACACCTTC

V: TRBV14
size: NA
J: TRBJ1-4
D: NA
CDR3: CASSQETGRNEKLFF
DNA: TGTGCCAGCAGCCAGGAGACAGGACGGAATGAAAAACTGTTTTTT

V: TRBV29-1
size: NA
J: TRBJ1-1
D: NA
CDR3: CSVEVQGSTEAFF
DNA: TGCAGCGTTGAAGTTCAGGGCAGCACTGAAGCTTTCTTT

V: TRBV6-5
size: NA
J: TRBJ2-7
D: NA
CDR3: CASSYPYF
DNA: TGTGCCAGCAGTTACCCGTACTTC

V: TRBV18
size: few
J: TRBJ2-2
D: TRBD1
CDR3: CASSLVRDRGMWTGELFF
DNA: TGTGCCAGCTCACTTGTCCGGGACAGGGGGATGTGGACCGGGGAGCTGTTTTTT

V: TRBV6-5
size: once
J: TRBJ2-7
D: TRBD2
CDR3: CATRTRVYEQYF
DNA: TGTGCCACAAGGACTAGAGTATACGAGCAGTACTTC

V: TRBV28
size: NA
J: TRBJ1-1
D: NA
CDR3: CASSSITENSEAFF
DNA: TGTGCCAGCAGTTCTATAACAGAGAACAGTGAAGCTTTCTTT

V: TRBV9
size: NA
J: TRBJ1-1
D: NA
CDR3: CASSGLTGNTEAFF
DNA: TGTGCCAGCAGCGGCCTTACAGGAAACACTGAAGCTTTCTTT

V: TRBV27
size: NA
J: TRBJ2-7
D: NA
CDR3: CASSLSAAAAYEQYF
DNA: TGTGCCAGCAGTTTATCTGCAGCGGCTGCCTACGAGCAGTACTTC

V: TRBV2
size: NA
J: TRBJ1-2
D: NA
CDR3: CASSEGRNNYGYTF
DNA: TGTGCCAGCAGTGAAGGACGGAATAACTATGGCTACACCTTC

V: TRBV2
size: few
J: TRBJ2-5
D: NA
CDR3: CATSGEAETQYF
DNA: TGTGCCACCTCTGGGGAAGCAGAGACCCAGTACTTC

V: TRBV27
size: NA
J: TRBJ2-5
D: NA
CDR3: CASSLGIAEYQETQYF
DNA: TGTGCCAGCAGTTTAGGGATAGCGGAGTACCAAGAGACCCAGTACTTC

V: TRBV5-8
size: few
J: TRBJ2-1
D: TRBD1
CDR3: CASSRDRGLYNEQFF
DNA: TGTGCCAGCAGCAGGGACAGGGGGCTCTACAATGAGCAGTTCTTC

V: TRBV27
size: NA
J: TRBJ1-2
D: NA
CDR3: CASSLSGGGSYGYTF
DNA: TGTGCCAGCAGTTTATCGGGGGGAGGTAGCTATGGCTACACCTTC

V: TRBV6-5
size: NA
J: TRBJ2-7
D: NA
CDR3: CASRGGGAGIYEQYF
DNA: TGTGCCAGCAGGGGGGGTGGAGCGGGTATCTACGAGCAGTACTTC

V: TRBV18
size: NA
J: TRBJ2-7
D: NA
CDR3: CASSHLPLDAGNLEQYF
DNA: TGTGCCAGCTCGCACCTCCCCCTGGACGCCGGGAATCTCGAGCAGTACTTC

V: TRBV28
size: few
J: TRBJ2-2
D: TRBD1
CDR3: CASSPTAGGHGELFF
DNA: TGTGCCAGCAGCCCCACGGCAGGGGGCCACGGGGAGCTGTTTTTT

V: TRBV19
size: NA
J: TRBJ2-2
D: TRBD2
CDR3: CASSIDAASGRYTGELFF
DNA: TGTGCCAGTAGTATAGATGCGGCTAGCGGGAGATACACCGGGGAGCTGTTTTTT

V: TRBV28
size: NA
J: TRBJ1-2
D: NA
CDR3: CASSPRVYSYGYTF
DNA: TGTGCCAGCAGTCCCAGGGTTTACAGCTACGGCTACACCTTC

V: TRBV14
size: NA
J: TRBJ1-3
D: TRBD1
CDR3: CASSRGTVYRNTIYF
DNA: TGTGCCAGCAGCCGCGGGACAGTTTACCGAAACACCATATATTTT

V: TRBV9
size: NA
J: TRBJ2-3
D: NA
CDR3: CASSPRPVEDTQYF
DNA: TGTGCCAGCAGCCCCCGCCCGGTTGAGGATACGCAGTATTTT

V: TRBV7-9
size: NA
J: TRBJ2-3
D: NA
CDR3: CASSLLVGLSDTQYF
DNA: TGTGCCAGCAGCTTACTGGTGGGATTGTCAGATACGCAGTATTTT

V: TRBV19
size: NA
J: TRBJ2-1
D: NA
CDR3: CASSMGTTGAEQFF
DNA: TGTGCCAGTAGTATGGGTACTACGGGGGCCGAGCAGTTCTTC

V: TRBV7-9
size: NA
J: TRBJ1-1
D: NA
CDR3: CASSLIGENTEAFF
DNA: TGTGCCAGCAGCTTAATAGGGGAGAACACTGAAGCTTTCTTT

V: TRBV28
size: NA
J: TRBJ2-1
D: TRBD2
CDR3: CATSVVAGNTYNEQFF
DNA: TGTGCCACATCGGTGGTAGCGGGGAATACTTACAATGAGCAGTTCTTC

V: TRBV30
size: NA
J: TRBJ2-7
D: NA
CDR3: CAWSGWGTYEQYF
DNA: TGTGCCTGGAGTGGGTGGGGCACCTACGAGCAGTACTTC

V: TRBV30
size: NA
J: TRBJ2-1
D: TRBD2
CDR3: CAWRTSGSYNEQFF
DNA: TGTGCCTGGAGGACTAGCGGCTCCTACAATGAGCAGTTCTTC

V: TRBV9
size: NA
J: TRBJ2-5
D: NA
CDR3: CASSLGFQETQYF
DNA: TGTGCCAGCAGCCTCGGGTTTCAAGAGACCCAGTACTTC

V: TRBV7-3
size: NA
J: TRBJ2-3
D: NA
CDR3: CASSSTSSATQYF
DNA: TGTGCCAGCAGCTCAACTAGCTCTGCTACGCAGTATTTT

V: TRBV18
size: few
J: TRBJ2-7
D: TRBD2
CDR3: CASSPRGTSGSYEQYF
DNA: TGTGCCAGCTCACCTCGGGGGACTAGCGGTTCCTACGAGCAGTACTTC

V: TRBV19
size: NA
J: TRBJ2-3
D: NA
CDR3: CASSLQLERTTDTQYF
DNA: TGTGCCAGTAGCCTTCAACTAGAACGGACCACAGATACGCAGTATTTT

V: TRBV6-5
size: NA
J: TRBJ2-7
D: NA
CDR3: CASSSTVGEQYF
DNA: TGTGCCAGCAGTTCGACAGTGGGCGAGCAGTACTTC

V: TRBV7-9
size: few
J: TRBJ2-7
D: NA
CDR3: CASSLHSYEQYF
DNA: TGTGCCAGCAGCCTCCATTCCTACGAGCAGTACTTC

V: TRBV7-8
size: NA
J: TRBJ1-1
D: NA
CDR3: CASSPVLTEAFF
DNA: TGTGCCAGCAGCCCAGTGCTGACTGAAGCTTTCTTT

V: TRBV7-7
size: NA
J: TRBJ2-2
D: NA
CDR3: CASSLMRTQKGSGELFF
DNA: TGTGCCAGCAGCTTAATGAGAACCCAAAAGGGCTCCGGGGAGCTGTTTTTT

V: TRBV18
size: once
J: TRBJ1-2
D: NA
CDR3: CASSRQVIDYGYTF
DNA: TGTGCCAGCTCAAGACAGGTCATCGACTATGGCTACACCTTC

V: TRBV28
size: NA
J: TRBJ1-2
D: TRBD1
CDR3: CASSPTGGNGYTF
DNA: TGTGCCAGCAGTCCGACAGGGGGGAATGGCTACACCTTC

V: TRBV10-3
size: NA
J: TRBJ1-2
D: NA
CDR3: CAISESNFRFTNYGYTF
DNA: TGTGCCATCAGTGAGTCGAATTTCAGGTTTACTAACTATGGCTACACCTTC

V: TRBV6-5
size: NA
J: TRBJ2-7
D: NA
CDR3: CASRRASVLYEQYF
DNA: TGTGCCAGCCGACGGGCCTCTGTACTTTACGAGCAGTACTTC

V: TRBV6-6
size: NA
J: TRBJ2-3
D: NA
CDR3: CASRFLFGGHTDTQYF
DNA: TGTGCCAGCCGTTTTCTTTTCGGGGGACACACAGATACGCAGTATTTT